Listed below are T cell receptor beta chains from one sample, sequenced in a study of T cell responses to AZD1222 COVID-19 vaccine. The repertoire was sequenced with immunoSEQ multiplex PCR; TCRdb's copy has only in-frame clones and lacks some. Among about 140,000 clones listed, 75% to 95% were seen once. Here the sequenced sample was peripheral blood, taken on day 0 of AZD1222 vaccination. The receptors here all came from an adult in good health. Each CDR3 is given with its conserved first and last residue.

J gene	V gene	CDR3 protein
TRBJ2-7	TRBV11-3	CASSPGGEQYF
TRBJ1-1	TRBV28	CASSWDRGAFF
TRBJ2-5	TRBV10-2	CASSVGDYRTQETQYF
TRBJ2-1	TRBV24-1	CATSDPGTVMNEQFF
TRBJ2-1	TRBV21-1	CASSQGLASRNEQFF
TRBJ2-7	TRBV24-1	CASQQAGAKEQYF
TRBJ1-2	TRBV7-9	CASSLGAGYTF
TRBJ1-4	TRBV5-6	CASSLSGVEKLFF
TRBJ1-1	TRBV11-1	CASRPEGTLNTEAFF
TRBJ2-1	TRBV5-6	CASSLIQLSSYNEQFF
TRBJ1-6	TRBV9	CASSEGSSYNSPLHF
TRBJ1-1	TRBV4-1	CASSVRYGNTEAFF
TRBJ1-2	TRBV4-1	CASSQPVGQAANYGYTF
TRBJ2-2	TRBV6-5	CASTKLGFGELFF
TRBJ2-7	TRBV7-2	CASSRITEQYF
TRBJ1-6	TRBV6-5	CASSNRGRNSPLHF
TRBJ2-7	TRBV7-9	CASSPWGRGVSYEQYF
TRBJ2-1	TRBV28	CAGSQPGQGSSSYNEQFF
TRBJ2-2	TRBV7-9	CASSAGTGQRELFF
TRBJ1-1	TRBV18	CASSPNQGTMNTEAFF
TRBJ1-3	TRBV14	CASSRWASSAGNTIYF
TRBJ1-5	TRBV6-4	CASSNGLGQPQHF
TRBJ2-7	TRBV5-1	CASSLKAPYEQYF
TRBJ2-7	TRBV11-2	CASSSGRTSSYEQYF
TRBJ1-1	TRBV5-1	CASSPQMNTEAFF
TRBJ2-3	TRBV27	CASSLNSGTGTQYF
TRBJ1-2	TRBV6-5	CASSQGNYGYTF
TRBJ2-5	TRBV3-1/TRBV3-2	CASFPTPDRAETQYF
TRBJ2-7	TRBV18	CASSPRPASGAAGGRVEKQYF
TRBJ2-3	TRBV3-1/TRBV3-2	CASSLRQGWQDTQYF
TRBJ2-5	TRBV5-1	CASTTRGETQYF
TRBJ1-2	TRBV7-3	CASSARGTGRYTF
TRBJ2-1	TRBV7-8	CASSPGRTSYNEQFF
TRBJ1-6	TRBV4-1	CASSQVRGSSYNSPLHF
TRBJ2-3	TRBV5-1	CASRDVPGQGDTQYF
TRBJ1-6	TRBV18	CASSPGQNHSPLHF
TRBJ2-1	TRBV5-1	CASSLAPPYNEQFF
TRBJ1-1	TRBV4-2	CASSQDGGRVLEAFF
TRBJ1-2	TRBV25-1	CASSRGGVIGYGYTF
TRBJ2-2	TRBV19	CASKHSSEVGELFF
TRBJ2-6	TRBV6-5	CASRALGANVLTF
TRBJ1-5	TRBV28	CASSWAGQGRNQPQHF
TRBJ1-6	TRBV7-9	CASSKGESENSPLHF
TRBJ1-2	TRBV19	CASSILRGSYGYTF
TRBJ1-3	TRBV3-1/TRBV3-2	CASSLGTTPGNTIYF
TRBJ1-2	TRBV6-1	CASSEAIGAQGAANRGYTF
TRBJ2-3	TRBV7-2	CASSSPQRGDTQYF
TRBJ1-4	TRBV7-9	CASSVRVPNEKLFF